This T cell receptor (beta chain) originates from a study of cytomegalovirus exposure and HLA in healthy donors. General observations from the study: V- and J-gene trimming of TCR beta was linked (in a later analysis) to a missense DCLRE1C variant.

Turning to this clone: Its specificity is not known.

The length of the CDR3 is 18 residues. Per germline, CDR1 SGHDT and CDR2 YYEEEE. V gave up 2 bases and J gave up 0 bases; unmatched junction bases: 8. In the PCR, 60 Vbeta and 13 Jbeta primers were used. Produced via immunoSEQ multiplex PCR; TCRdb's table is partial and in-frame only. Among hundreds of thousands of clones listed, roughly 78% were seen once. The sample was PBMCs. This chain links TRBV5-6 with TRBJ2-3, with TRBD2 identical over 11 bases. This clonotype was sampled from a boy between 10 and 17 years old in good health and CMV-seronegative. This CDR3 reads CASSFRTSGLGSTDTQYF. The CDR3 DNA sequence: TGTGCCAGCAGCTTCCGGACTAGCGGGTTAGGTAGCACAGATACGCAGTATTTT.